The entry below describes one TCR beta chain. Its antigen is not known. It may be a read error: a sequence one base away is much more abundant. The same CDR3 can be traced to other DNA sequences in this sample. This record comes from a study of shared clonotypes between healthy human individuals. Study outcomes and limitations: The sampled material consisted only of blood, and tissue repertoires are likely to differ. Memory subsets generally showed smaller estimated richness than naive subsets did.

Germline assignment: CDR1 SNHLY and CDR2 FYNNEI. Losses at the gene ends were 6 bases for V and 7 bases for J; bases not matched to a gene: 3. The CDR3 is 13 amino acids. Once extracted for a subset, genomic DNA was divided evenly among several immunoSEQ plates. Profiling relied on immunoSEQ multiplex PCR, and the TCRdb table lists in-frame clones only, not all of them. In the table there are nearly 1,000,000 clones, approximately 80% of which are singletons. Sequenced material: memory CD4+ T cells sorted from blood. Regarding subset: CD45RA-negative fraction. This clonotype was obtained from a man younger than 30 in good health. This chain connects TRBV2 to TRBJ1-6; 7 bases agree with TRBD1. Here the CDR3 reads CASRPGGNSPLHF. DNA of the CDR3: TGTGCCAGCAGGCCAGGGGGGAATTCACCCCTCCACTTT.